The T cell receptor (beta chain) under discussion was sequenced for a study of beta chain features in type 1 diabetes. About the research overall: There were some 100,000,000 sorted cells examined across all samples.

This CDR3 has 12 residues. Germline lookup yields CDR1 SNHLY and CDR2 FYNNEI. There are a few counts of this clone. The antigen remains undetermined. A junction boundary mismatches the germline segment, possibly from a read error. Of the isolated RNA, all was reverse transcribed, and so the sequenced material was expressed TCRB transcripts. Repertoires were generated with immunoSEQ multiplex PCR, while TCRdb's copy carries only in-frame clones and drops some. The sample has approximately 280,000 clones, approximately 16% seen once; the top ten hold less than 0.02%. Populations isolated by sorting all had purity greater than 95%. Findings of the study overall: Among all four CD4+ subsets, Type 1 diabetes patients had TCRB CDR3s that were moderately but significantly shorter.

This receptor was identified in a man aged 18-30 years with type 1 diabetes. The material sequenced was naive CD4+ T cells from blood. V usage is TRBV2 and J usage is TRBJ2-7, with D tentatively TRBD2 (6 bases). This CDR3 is CASSEERAGLLF. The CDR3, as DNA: TGTGCCAGCAGTGAAGAGAGGGCGGGGCTGCTCTTC.